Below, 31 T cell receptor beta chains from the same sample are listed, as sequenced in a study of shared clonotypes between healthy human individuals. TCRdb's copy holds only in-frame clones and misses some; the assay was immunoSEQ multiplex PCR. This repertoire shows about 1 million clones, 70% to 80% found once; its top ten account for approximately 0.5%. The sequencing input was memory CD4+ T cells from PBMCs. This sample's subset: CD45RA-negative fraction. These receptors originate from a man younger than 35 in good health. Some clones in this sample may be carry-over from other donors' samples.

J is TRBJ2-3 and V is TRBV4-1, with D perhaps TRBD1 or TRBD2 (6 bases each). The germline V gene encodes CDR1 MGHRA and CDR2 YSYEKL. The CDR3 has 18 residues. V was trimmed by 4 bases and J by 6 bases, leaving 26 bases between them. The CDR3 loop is CASSPIVIGGLGRDTQYF. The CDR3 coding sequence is TGCGCCAGCAGCCCAATTGTAATCGGGGGCTTGGGGCGGGATACGCAGTATTTT.

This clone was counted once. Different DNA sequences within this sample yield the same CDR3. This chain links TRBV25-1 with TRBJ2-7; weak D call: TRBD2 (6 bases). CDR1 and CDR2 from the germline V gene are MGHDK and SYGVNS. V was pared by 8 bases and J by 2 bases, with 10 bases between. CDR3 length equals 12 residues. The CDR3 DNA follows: TGTGCCAGCCGGGGCGGGACCTACGAGCAGTACTTC. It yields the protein CASRGGTYEQYF.

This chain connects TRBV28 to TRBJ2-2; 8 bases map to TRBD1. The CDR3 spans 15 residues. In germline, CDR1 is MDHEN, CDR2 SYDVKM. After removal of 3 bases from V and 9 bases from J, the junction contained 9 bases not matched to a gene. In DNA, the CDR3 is TGTGCCAGCAGTTTTGCAGGGGGCCCCTCCCGGGAGCTGTTTTTT. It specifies CASSFAGGPSRELFF. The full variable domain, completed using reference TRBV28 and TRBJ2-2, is DVKVTQSSRYLVKRTGEKVFLECVQDMDHENMFWYRQDPGLGLRLIYFSYDVKMKEKGDIPEGYSVSREKKERFSLILESASTNQTSMYLCASSFAGGPSRELFFGEGSRLTVL.

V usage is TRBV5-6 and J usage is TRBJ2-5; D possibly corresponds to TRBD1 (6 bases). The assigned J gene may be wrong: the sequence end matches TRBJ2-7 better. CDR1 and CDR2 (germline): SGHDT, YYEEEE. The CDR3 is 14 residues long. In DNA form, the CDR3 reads TGTGCCAGCAGCTTGGACAGGGCTCGATACGAGCAGTACTTC. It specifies CASSLDRARYEQYF.

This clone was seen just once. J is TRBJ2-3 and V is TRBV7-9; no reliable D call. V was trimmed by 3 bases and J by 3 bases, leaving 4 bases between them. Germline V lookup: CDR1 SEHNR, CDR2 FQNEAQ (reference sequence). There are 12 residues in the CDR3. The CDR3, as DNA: TGTGCCAGCAGCTTTATAACAGATACGCAGTATTTT. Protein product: CASSFITDTQYF.

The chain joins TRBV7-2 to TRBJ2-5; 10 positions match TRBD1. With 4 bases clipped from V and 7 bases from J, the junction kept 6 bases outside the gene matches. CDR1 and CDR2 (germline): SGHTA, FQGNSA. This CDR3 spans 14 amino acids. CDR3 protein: CASSSPGDRGTQYF. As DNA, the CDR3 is TGTGCCAGCAGCTCGCCAGGGGACAGGGGGACCCAGTACTTC.

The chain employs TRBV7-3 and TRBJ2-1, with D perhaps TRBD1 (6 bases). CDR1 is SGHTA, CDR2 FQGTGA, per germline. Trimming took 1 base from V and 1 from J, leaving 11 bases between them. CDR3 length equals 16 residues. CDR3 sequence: CASSLSPGASYNEQFF. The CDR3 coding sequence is TGTGCCAGCAGCTTAAGCCCAGGGGCTTCCTACAATGAGCAGTTCTTC.

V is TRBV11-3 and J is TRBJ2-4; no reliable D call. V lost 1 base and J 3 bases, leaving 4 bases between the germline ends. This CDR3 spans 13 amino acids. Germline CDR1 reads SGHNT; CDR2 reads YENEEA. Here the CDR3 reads CASSLGGKNIQYF. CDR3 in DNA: TGTGCCAGCAGCTTAGGAGGCAAAAACATTCAGTACTTC. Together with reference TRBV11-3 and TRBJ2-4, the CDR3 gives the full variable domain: EAGVVQSPRYKIIEKKQPVAFWCNPISGHNTLYWYLQNLGQGPELLIRYENEEAVDDSQLPKDRFSAERLKGVDSTLKIQPAELGDSAVYLCASSLGGKNIQYFGAGTRLSVL.

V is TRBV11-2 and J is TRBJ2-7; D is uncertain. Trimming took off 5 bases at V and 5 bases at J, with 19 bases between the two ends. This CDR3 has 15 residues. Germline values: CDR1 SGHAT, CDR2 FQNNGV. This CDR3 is CASSVRPNLRDEQYF. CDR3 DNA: TGTGCCAGCAGCGTAAGACCCAACCTAAGGGACGAGCAGTACTTC.

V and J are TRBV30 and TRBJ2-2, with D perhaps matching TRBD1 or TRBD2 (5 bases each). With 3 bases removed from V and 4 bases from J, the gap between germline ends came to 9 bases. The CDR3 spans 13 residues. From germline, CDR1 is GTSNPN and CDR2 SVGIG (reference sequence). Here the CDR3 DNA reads TGTGCCTGGAGGCTGGGGGTCACCGGGGAGCTGTTTTTT. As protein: CAWRLGVTGELFF.

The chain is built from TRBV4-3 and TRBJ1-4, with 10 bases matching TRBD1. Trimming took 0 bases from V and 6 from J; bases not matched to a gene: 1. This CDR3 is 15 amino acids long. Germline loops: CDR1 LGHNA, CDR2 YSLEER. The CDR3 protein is CASSQEGTGDEKLFF. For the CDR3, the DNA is TGCGCCAGCAGCCAAGAGGGGACAGGGGATGAAAAACTGTTTTTT.

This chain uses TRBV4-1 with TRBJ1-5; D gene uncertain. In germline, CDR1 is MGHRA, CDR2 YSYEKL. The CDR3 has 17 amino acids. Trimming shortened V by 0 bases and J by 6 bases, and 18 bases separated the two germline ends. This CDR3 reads CASSQDSRAGIGQPQHF. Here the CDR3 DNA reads TGCGCCAGCAGCCAAGATTCGAGGGCCGGGATAGGTCAGCCCCAGCATTTT.

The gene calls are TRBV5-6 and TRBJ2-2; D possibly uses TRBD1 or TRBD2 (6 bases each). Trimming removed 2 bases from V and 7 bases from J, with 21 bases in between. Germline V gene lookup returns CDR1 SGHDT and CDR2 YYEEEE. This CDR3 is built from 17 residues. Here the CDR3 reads CASSFWGAASIIGELFF. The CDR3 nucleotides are TGTGCCAGCAGCTTCTGGGGGGCCGCATCGATAATCGGGGAGCTGTTTTTT.

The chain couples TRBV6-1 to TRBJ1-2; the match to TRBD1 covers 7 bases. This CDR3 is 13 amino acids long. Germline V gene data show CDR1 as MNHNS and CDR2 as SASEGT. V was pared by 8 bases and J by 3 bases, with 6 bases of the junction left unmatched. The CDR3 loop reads CASLGQGDYGYTF. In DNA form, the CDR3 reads TGTGCCAGCCTGGGGCAGGGGGACTATGGCTACACCTTC.

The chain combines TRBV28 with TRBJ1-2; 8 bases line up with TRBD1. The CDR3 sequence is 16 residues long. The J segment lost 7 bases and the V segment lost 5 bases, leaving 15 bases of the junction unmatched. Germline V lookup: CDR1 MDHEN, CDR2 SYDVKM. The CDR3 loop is CASSTKTGGVWGGYTF. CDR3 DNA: TGTGCCAGCAGTACCAAAACAGGGGGAGTGTGGGGTGGCTACACCTTC.

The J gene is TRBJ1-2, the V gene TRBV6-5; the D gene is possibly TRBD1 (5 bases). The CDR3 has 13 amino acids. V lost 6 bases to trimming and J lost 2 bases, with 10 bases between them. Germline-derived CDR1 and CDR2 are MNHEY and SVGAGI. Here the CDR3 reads CASSVTENYGYTF. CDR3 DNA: TGTGCCAGCAGCGTGACAGAAAACTATGGCTACACCTTC.

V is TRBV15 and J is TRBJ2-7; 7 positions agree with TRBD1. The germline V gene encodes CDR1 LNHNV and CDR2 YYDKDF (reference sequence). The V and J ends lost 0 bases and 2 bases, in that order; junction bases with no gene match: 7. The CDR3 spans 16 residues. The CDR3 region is CATSRDPRDSAYEQYF. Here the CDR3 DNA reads TGTGCCACCAGCAGAGATCCCCGGGACAGCGCCTACGAGCAGTACTTC.

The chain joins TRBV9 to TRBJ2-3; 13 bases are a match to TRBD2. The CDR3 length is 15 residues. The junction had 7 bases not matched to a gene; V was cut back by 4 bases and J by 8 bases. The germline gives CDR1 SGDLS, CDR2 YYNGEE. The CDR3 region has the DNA TGTGCCAGCAGCCCCCTTGGACTAGCGGGAGCTACGCAGTATTTT. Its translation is CASSPLGLAGATQYF.

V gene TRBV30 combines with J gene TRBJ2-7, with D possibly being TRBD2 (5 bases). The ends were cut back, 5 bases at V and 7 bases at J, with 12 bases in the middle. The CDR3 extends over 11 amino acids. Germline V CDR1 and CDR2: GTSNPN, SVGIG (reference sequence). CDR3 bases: TGTGCCTGGGGCGGGCCGGAGGAGCAGTACTTC. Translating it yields CAWGGPEEQYF.

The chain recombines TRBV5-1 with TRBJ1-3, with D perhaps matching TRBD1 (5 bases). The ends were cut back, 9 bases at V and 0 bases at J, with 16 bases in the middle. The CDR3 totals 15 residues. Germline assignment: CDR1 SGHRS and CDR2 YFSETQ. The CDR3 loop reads CATSRGSSSGNTIYF. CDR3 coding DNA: TGCGCCACCTCTAGGGGCAGCAGCTCTGGAAACACCATATATTTT.

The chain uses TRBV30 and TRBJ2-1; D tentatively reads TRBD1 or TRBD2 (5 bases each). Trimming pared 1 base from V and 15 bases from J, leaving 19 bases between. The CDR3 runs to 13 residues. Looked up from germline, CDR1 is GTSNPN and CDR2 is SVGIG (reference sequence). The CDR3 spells CAWSAGPSSRGFF. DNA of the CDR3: TGTGCCTGGAGTGCTGGACCTTCGTCGAGGGGGTTCTTC.

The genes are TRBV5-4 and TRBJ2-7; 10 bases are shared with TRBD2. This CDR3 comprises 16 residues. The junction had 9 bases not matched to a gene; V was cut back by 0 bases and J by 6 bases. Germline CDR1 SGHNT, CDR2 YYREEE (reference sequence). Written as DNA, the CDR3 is TGTGCCAGCAGCTTGGCCTCGGCTAGCGGGAGTAGCGAGCAGTACTTC. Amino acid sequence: CASSLASASGSSEQYF.

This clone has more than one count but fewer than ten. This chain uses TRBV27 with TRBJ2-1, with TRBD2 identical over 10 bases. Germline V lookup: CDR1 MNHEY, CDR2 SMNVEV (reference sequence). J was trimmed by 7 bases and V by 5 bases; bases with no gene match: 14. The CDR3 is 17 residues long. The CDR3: CASSPPDSGRPRNEQFF. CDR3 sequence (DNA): TGTGCCAGCAGTCCCCCCGATAGCGGGAGGCCGCGGAATGAGCAGTTCTTC.

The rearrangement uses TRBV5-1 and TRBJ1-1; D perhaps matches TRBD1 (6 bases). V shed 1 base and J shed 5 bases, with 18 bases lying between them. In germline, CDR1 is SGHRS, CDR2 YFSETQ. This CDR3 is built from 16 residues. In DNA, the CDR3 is TGCGCCAGCAGCTTGATGGGGGGCCCCACCTCAACTGAAGCTTTCTTT. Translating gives CASSLMGGPTSTEAFF.

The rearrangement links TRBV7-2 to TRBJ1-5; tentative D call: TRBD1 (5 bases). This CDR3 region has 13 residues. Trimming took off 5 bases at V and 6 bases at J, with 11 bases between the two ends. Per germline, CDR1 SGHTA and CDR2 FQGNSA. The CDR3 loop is CASSRGRGQPQHF. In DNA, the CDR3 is TGTGCCAGCAGCAGGGGACGCGGTCAGCCCCAGCATTTT.

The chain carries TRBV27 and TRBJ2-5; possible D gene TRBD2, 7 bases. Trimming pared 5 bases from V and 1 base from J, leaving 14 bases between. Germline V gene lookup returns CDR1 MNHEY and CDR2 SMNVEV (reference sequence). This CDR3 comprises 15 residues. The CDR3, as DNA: TGTGCCAGCAGTCGAAAGGGGGGGGGCCAAGAGACCCAGTACTTC. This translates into CASSRKGGGQETQYF.

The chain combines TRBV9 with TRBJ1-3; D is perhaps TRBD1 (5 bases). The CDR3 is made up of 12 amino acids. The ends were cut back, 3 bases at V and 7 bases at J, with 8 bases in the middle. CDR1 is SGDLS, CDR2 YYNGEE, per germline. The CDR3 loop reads CASSAGTNTIYF. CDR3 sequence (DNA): TGTGCCAGCAGCGCCGGGACGAACACCATATATTTT. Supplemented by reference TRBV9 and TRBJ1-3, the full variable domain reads DSGVTQTPKHLITATGQRVTLRCSPRSGDLSVYWYQQSLDQGLQFLIQYYNGEERAKGNILERFSAQQFPDLHSELNLSSLELGDSALYFCASSAGTNTIYFGEGSWLTVV.

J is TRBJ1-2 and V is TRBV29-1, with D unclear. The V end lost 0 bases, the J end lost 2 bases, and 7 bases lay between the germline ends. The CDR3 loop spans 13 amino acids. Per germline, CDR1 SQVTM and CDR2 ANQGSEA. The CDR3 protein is CSVEDRENYGYTF. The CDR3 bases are TGCAGCGTTGAAGATAGGGAGAACTATGGCTACACCTTC.

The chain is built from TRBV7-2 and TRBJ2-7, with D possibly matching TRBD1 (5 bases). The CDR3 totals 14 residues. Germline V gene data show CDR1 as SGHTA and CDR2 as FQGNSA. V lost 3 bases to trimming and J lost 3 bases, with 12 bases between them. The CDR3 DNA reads TGTGCCAGCAGCTTCACACAGGTGGTCTACGAGCAGTACTTC. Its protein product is CASSFTQVVYEQYF.

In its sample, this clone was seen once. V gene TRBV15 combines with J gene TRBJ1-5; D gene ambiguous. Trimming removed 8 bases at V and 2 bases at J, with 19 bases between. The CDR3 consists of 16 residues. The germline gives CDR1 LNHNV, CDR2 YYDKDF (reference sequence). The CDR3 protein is CATSRRPGFGNQPQHF. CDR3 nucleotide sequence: TGTGCCACCTCAAGAAGGCCCGGTTTTGGCAATCAGCCCCAGCATTTT.

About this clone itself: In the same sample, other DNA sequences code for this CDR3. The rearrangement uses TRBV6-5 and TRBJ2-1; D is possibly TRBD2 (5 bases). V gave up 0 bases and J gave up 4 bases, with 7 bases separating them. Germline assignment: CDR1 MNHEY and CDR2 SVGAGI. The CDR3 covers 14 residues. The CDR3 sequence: CASSYSPGYNEQFF. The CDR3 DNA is TGTGCCAGCAGTTACTCGCCGGGATACAATGAGCAGTTCTTC.